The TCR beta chain under discussion was sequenced for a study of technical replicates of blood from a few donors. This CDR3 region has 16 residues. Germline V gene data show CDR1 as MNHEY and CDR2 as SMNVEV (reference sequence). Trimming took off 2 bases at V and 1 base at J, with 14 bases between the two ends. Clones were sequenced by immunoSEQ multiplex PCR, and TCRdb holds only the in-frame ones, with some missing. Among approximately 75,000 clones listed, around four fifths were seen once. The origin of this receptor is a human donor in good health. Some clones in this sample may be carry-over from other donors' samples. The chain is built from TRBV27 and TRBJ1-1; D is unresolved. Sequencing was done on a sample of PBMCs. DNA for the CDR3: TGTGCCAGCAGTTTAAGTGCTCCGGGAGGGAACACTGAAGCTTTCTTT. Translation gives CASSLSAPGGNTEAFF.